These 11 T cell receptor beta chains came from one sample sequenced in a study of T-cell memory formation after mild COVID-19. TCRdb recomputed calls from the 5' RACE reads with MiXCR, one row per CDR3 protein. Here the sample spans about 170,000 distinct CDR3 sequences, over 10% being singletons. The sequenced material came from PBMCs or a T cell subset sorted from them (not recorded which). The receptors were gathered from a young man who had mild COVID-19 (a few samples of this study predate the infection). Cell type and time point are not known.

Ten or more counts support this clonotype. This chain uses TRBV5-6 with TRBJ2-3, with 13 bases that match TRBD2. This CDR3 spans 15 amino acids. Germline CDR1 is SGHDT and CDR2 is YYEEEE. The trim removed 3 bases at V and 5 bases at J, leaving 3 bases unmatched. The CDR3 loop reads CASSSRTSGGDTQYF. CDR3 coding DNA: TGTGCCAGCAGCTCCCGGACTAGCGGGGGAGATACGCAGTATTTT.

This chain links TRBV3-1 with TRBJ2-1; TRBD2 aligns across 8 bases. The CDR3 totals 16 residues. Looked up from germline, CDR1 is LGHDT and CDR2 is YNNKEL (reference sequence). V dropped 1 base and J dropped 4; count of bases not matched to a gene: 6. The CDR3 DNA is TGTGCCAGCAGCCAAGTCGACGGGGGGGCTTACAATGAGCAGTTCTTC. Protein sequence: CASSQVDGGAYNEQFF.

This clonotype was found a few times. The chain employs TRBV20-1 and TRBJ2-3, with a tentative D call TRBD2 (5 bases). This CDR3 has 13 residues. Per the germline V gene, CDR1 is DFQATT and CDR2 is SNEGSKA (reference sequence). The germline V and J ends were trimmed by 3 bases and 2 bases, with 9 bases remaining between them. As DNA, the CDR3 is TGCAGTGCTAGGGAGGCCCTCACAGATACGCAGTATTTT. Translated, it gives CSAREALTDTQYF.

This clonotype was seen more than once but under ten times. The V and J genes are TRBV28 and TRBJ1-5; unclear D gene. The CDR3 runs 11 residues. CDR1 is MDHEN and CDR2 is SYDVKM in the germline V gene. With 6 bases removed from V and 11 bases from J, the gap between germline ends came to 11 bases. The CDR3 spells CASSPPGSQHF. The CDR3 bases are TGTGCCAGCAGCCCCCCGGGGTCCCAGCATTTT.

This clonotype was detected a few times. This chain links TRBV6-5 with TRBJ1-2, with D possibly matching TRBD1 (5 bases). Trimming pared 8 bases from V and 1 base from J, leaving 17 bases between. The CDR3 extends over 15 amino acids. Germline V gene sequence: CDR1 MNHEY, CDR2 SVGAGI. CDR3 nucleotides: TGTGCCAGCGCGGATCCACCGGGGGGTAACTATGGCTACACCTTC. It specifies CASADPPGGNYGYTF.

The rearrangement links TRBV4-3 to TRBJ2-3, with 10 bases lining up with TRBD2. CDR3 length: 16 residues. V lost 0 bases, J lost 4 bases, and 4 bases stayed unmatched. Germline V gene sequence: CDR1 LGHNA, CDR2 YSLEER. CDR3 in DNA: TGCGCCAGCAGCCAAGATGGGAGCGGGGGGGCAGATACGCAGTATTTT. Translated: CASSQDGSGGADTQYF.

This clonotype was observed a few times. The chain carries TRBV12-5 and TRBJ2-3; a weak D match, TRBD1 (6 bases). V lost 5 bases to trimming and J lost 2 bases, with 14 bases between them. CDR3 size: 15 residues. Germline V lookup: CDR1 LGHNT, CDR2 FRNRAP. The CDR3 coding sequence is TGTGCTAGTGGTCCGGAGGACAGAAACACAGATACGCAGTATTTT. Translating gives CASGPEDRNTDTQYF.

J is TRBJ1-1 and V is TRBV20-1; perhaps TRBD1 as D (6 bases). The CDR3 is 14 residues long. CDR1 and CDR2 (germline): DFQATT, SNEGSKA (reference sequence). V lost 0 bases and J 4 bases, leaving 12 bases between the germline ends. The DNA for the CDR3 is TGCAGTGCTAGAGATCCGGGGGCGCTCACTGAAGCTTTCTTT. This gives the protein CSARDPGALTEAFF.

The chain employs TRBV14 and TRBJ1-1; D remains ambiguous. CDR3 length: 13 residues. Germline loops: CDR1 SGHDN, CDR2 FVKESK. V dropped 5 bases and J dropped 0 bases, with 7 bases sitting between them. In DNA, the CDR3 is TGTGCCAGCAGCTCCGCCCTGAACACTGAAGCTTTCTTT. Translation gives CASSSALNTEAFF.

This clonotype came up a few times. The CDR3 is CSVNRGSANEKLFF. In DNA form, the CDR3 reads TGCAGCGTTAACAGGGGTTCAGCTAATGAAAAACTGTTTTTT. The chain couples TRBV29-1 to TRBJ1-4, with 7 bases identical to TRBD1. V gave up 5 bases and J gave up 3 bases; unmatched junction bases: 6. The germline V gene has CDR1 SQVTM and CDR2 ANQGSEA. There are 14 residues in the CDR3.

This clonotype has a count of ten or more. The V call is TRBV7-2, the J call TRBJ2-3; 8 bases align to TRBD1. CDR1 and CDR2 (germline): SGHTA, FQGNSA. The CDR3 covers 16 residues. The V and J ends lost 0 bases and 3 bases, in that order; junction bases with no gene match: 5. CDR3 sequence reads: CASSLAGRGRTDTQYF. The CDR3, as DNA: TGTGCCAGCAGCTTAGCGGGCAGGGGGCGTACAGATACGCAGTATTTT.